This note documents a single T cell receptor (beta chain) sequence. As yet, its antigen is unknown. The data derive from a study of blood T cells in healthy people across ages. Overall study results and limits: Unknown CMV status may confound age-related changes in expanded clones. Diversity was estimated from one million T cells, and these estimates were considered underestimates.

Next came a second PCR, run for about 6 to 11 cycles, which used a sample-barcoded 5' primer along with a J-beta primer mix. Via MiXCR, TCRdb re-called the 5' RACE reads, giving one row per CDR3 protein. Of roughly 1.5 million distinct CDR3 sequences listed, around 40% were seen once; the top ten hold about 4%. Germline-derived CDR1 and CDR2 are SGHRS and YFSETQ. There are 16 residues in the CDR3. Unmatched junction bases numbered 9, after V lost 1 base and J lost 4 bases. This TCR was sampled from a young woman in good health. V gene TRBV5-1 combines with J gene TRBJ2-3, with 7 bases identical to TRBD2. Sequenced sample: blood. The CDR3 here is CASSLTAGVLSDTQYF. The CDR3 DNA is TGCGCCAGCAGCTTGACGGCGGGAGTTCTCTCAGATACGCAGTATTTT.